This T cell receptor (beta chain) emerged from a study of shared clonotypes between healthy human individuals. Overall study context: Plates per donor: three CD4 naive, three CD4 memory, two CD8 naive, one CD8 memory.

This clone was seen a single time. Its antigen is undetermined. Repertoires were generated with immunoSEQ multiplex PCR, while TCRdb's copy carries only in-frame clones and drops some. This sample has approximately 1,000,000 clones, with 70% to 85% found just once. Overall study results and limits: Memory subsets had estimated richness that was generally smaller than that of naive subsets.

Trimming removed 10 bases at V and 0 bases at J, with 7 bases between. In germline, CDR1 is SGHTS, CDR2 YDEGEE. This CDR3 has 11 residues. Source material: memory CD4+ T cells from PBMCs. This sample's subset: CD45RA-negative fraction. This rearrangement joins TRBV5-8 to TRBJ1-1; D not certain. The sequence derives from a man aged 18 to 30 in good health. Some clones in this sample may be carry-over from other donors' samples. DNA for the CDR3: TGTGCCCGTCGACTGAACACTGAAGCTTTCTTT. The encoded protein is CARRLNTEAFF.